This T cell receptor beta chain derives from a study of blood T cell repertoires in COVID-19. About the study: COVID-19 samples collected from the United States, Italy and Spain covered acute and convalescent phases. PBMCs, B-cell-depleted T cells, or T cells provided the cDNA or gDNA that made up the material.

Per the original methods: Estimation of nucleated cell counts was performed using reference gene primer amplification. Profiled with immunoSEQ multiplex PCR; TCRdb holds only in-frame clones, not every one. For V, J and clone size, that table is used; D and trimming come from the DNA. The repertoire consists of 150,000 to 200,000 clones, with about 87% occurring once and the leading ten covering roughly 24%. This CDR3 region has 13 residues. Between the trimmed V and J ends, which lost 3 bases and 10 bases, there was a span of 18 bases. Germline loops: CDR1 SQVTM, CDR2 ANQGSEA. The sequencing input was peripheral blood. The sequence derives from a man aged 55-75 years with acute or convalescent COVID-19. The J gene is TRBJ2-5, the V gene TRBV29-1; tentative D call: TRBD2 (7 bases). The CDR3 nucleotides read TGCAGCGTTGAGAGGGGGGGGGCGTTCGACCAGTACTTC. It is translated as CSVERGGAFDQYF.